Below, 32 T cell receptor beta chains from the same sample are listed, as sequenced in a study of shared clonotypes between healthy human individuals. CD45RO-negative, CCR7-positively selected cells formed the naive CD8 fraction, excluding terminally differentiated effector memory CD45RA+ cells. Profiled with immunoSEQ multiplex PCR; TCRdb holds only in-frame clones, not every one. Counted here are around 2,000,000 clones, over 85% occurring once; the ten biggest clones make up roughly 1%. Sequences were obtained from naive CD8+ T cells sorted from blood. These TCRs come from a man aged 18 to 35 in good health.

The V gene is TRBV27, the J gene TRBJ1-1; D remains ambiguous. CDR3 size: 14 residues. CDR1 is MNHEY and CDR2 is SMNVEV in the germline V gene (reference sequence). Between the trimmed V and J ends, which lost 5 bases and 1 base, there was a span of 11 bases. The CDR3 protein is CASSEIGGNTEAFF. The CDR3, as DNA: TGTGCCAGCAGTGAGATAGGAGGGAACACTGAAGCTTTCTTT.

The rearrangement uses TRBV28 and TRBJ2-5, with TRBD1 as a possible D gene (5 bases). This CDR3 region has 15 residues. The germline gives CDR1 MDHEN, CDR2 SYDVKM. V dropped 7 bases and J dropped 5 bases, with 20 bases sitting between them. In nucleotides, the CDR3 is TGTGCCAGCATCGATCCCGCGGAAGGGGTTGAGACCCAGTACTTC. It translates to CASIDPAEGVETQYF.

This clone has a single count. The rearrangement joins TRBV4-1 to TRBJ2-1; no clear D gene. V gave up 4 bases and J gave up 1 base, with 5 bases separating them. Looked up from germline, CDR1 is MGHRA and CDR2 is YSYEKL. This CDR3 has 13 residues. CDR3 loop: CASSLISYNEQFF. The CDR3 DNA reads TGCGCCAGCAGCCTAATATCCTACAATGAGCAGTTCTTC.

V usage is TRBV18 and J usage is TRBJ1-5; TRBD1 aligns across 9 bases. The CDR3 is made up of 15 amino acids. Germline values: CDR1 KGHSH, CDR2 LQKENI. V trimming: 3 bases; J trimming: 5 bases; junction bases outside the gene matches: 5. As DNA, the CDR3 is TGTGCCAGCTCACCGACAGGGGGAGAAGATCAGCCCCAGCATTTT. Its protein product is CASSPTGGEDQPQHF.

This chain connects TRBV6-5 to TRBJ1-2, with D maybe TRBD1 (6 bases). In germline, CDR1 is MNHEY, CDR2 SVGAGI. This CDR3 has 15 amino acids. Between the trimmed V and J ends, which lost 6 bases and 8 bases, there was a span of 22 bases. CDR3 in amino acids: CASSPLEGQGSGYTF. The CDR3 nucleotides read TGTGCCAGCAGCCCGTTGGAGGGGCAGGGGAGCGGCTACACCTTC.

This chain uses TRBV6-1 with TRBJ1-5; D perhaps matches TRBD1 (5 bases). The length of the CDR3 is 14 residues. Per the germline V gene, CDR1 is MNHNS and CDR2 is SASEGT. Trimming stripped 5 bases from V and 6 bases from J, with 14 bases between. DNA for the CDR3: TGTGCCAGCAGTTGGGGGGAAGTGGGTCAGCCCCAGCATTTT. Encoded protein: CASSWGEVGQPQHF.

This chain joins TRBV9 and TRBJ1-6; D is unclear. Germline loops: CDR1 SGDLS, CDR2 YYNGEE. Trimming left V 3 bases short and J 12 bases short, with 16 bases between. The CDR3 has 14 amino acids. The CDR3 coding sequence is TGTGCCAGCAGCGCATCGGCAGAAAACGGACCCCTCCACTTT. Protein product: CASSASAENGPLHF.

This rearrangement joins TRBV9 to TRBJ2-4; D is tentatively TRBD1 or TRBD2 (5 bases each). This CDR3 has 15 amino acids. Germline-derived CDR1 and CDR2 are SGDLS and YYNGEE. V was clipped by 4 bases and J by 0 bases, with 11 bases between them. The CDR3 is CASSSGQLAKNIQYF. CDR3 coding DNA: TGTGCCAGCAGCTCGGGGCAGCTAGCCAAAAACATTCAGTACTTC.

As concerns this clone: The sample holds other DNA sequences that translate to the same CDR3. V gene TRBV9 combines with J gene TRBJ1-3; no clear D gene. The CDR3 is 14 amino acids. The V gene's germline CDR1 is SGDLS and CDR2 YYNGEE. Trimming stripped 0 bases from V and 3 bases from J, with 7 bases between. The CDR3 DNA reads as TGTGCCAGCAGCGTAGAGGGTAGTGGAAACACCATATATTTT. The encoded protein is CASSVEGSGNTIYF.

This clone has only one observation. This chain uses TRBV4-1 with TRBJ2-7; D possibly corresponds to TRBD2 (5 bases). The germline V gene encodes CDR1 MGHRA and CDR2 YSYEKL. The V end was cut by 4 bases, the J end by 4 bases, with 11 bases between. The CDR3 loop spans 13 amino acids. The CDR3 protein is CASSLLGDYEQYF. DNA for the CDR3: TGCGCCAGCAGCCTTTTGGGAGATTACGAGCAGTACTTC.

This chain links TRBV4-1 with TRBJ2-3; tentative D call: TRBD2 (5 bases). The CDR3 runs to 15 residues. V shed 0 bases and J shed 5 bases, with 12 bases lying between them. Germline assignment: CDR1 MGHRA and CDR2 YSYEKL. CDR3 region: CASSQEVKEVDTQYF. CDR3 nucleotides: TGCGCCAGCAGCCAAGAGGTGAAGGAGGTAGATACGCAGTATTTT.

The genes are TRBV27 and TRBJ2-7, with a tentative D call TRBD1 (6 bases). CDR1 is MNHEY and CDR2 is SMNVEV in the germline V gene (reference sequence). There are 14 residues in the CDR3. The V and J ends lost 2 bases and 5 bases respectively, with 13 bases between them. The CDR3 loop reads CASSLIGGRNEQYF. In DNA form, the CDR3 reads TGTGCCAGCAGTTTAATAGGGGGTCGCAACGAGCAGTACTTC.

The J gene is TRBJ2-7, the V gene TRBV5-3; D uncertain. TRBV5-3 is identified as an open reading frame with a role that is uncertain. This CDR3 comprises 16 residues. V gave up 1 base and J gave up 3 bases, with 17 bases separating them. CDR3 protein: CARSLLRSPAYYEQYF. The CDR3 nucleotides are TGTGCCAGAAGCTTGCTACGAAGCCCGGCGTACTACGAGCAGTACTTC.

With respect to this clone: The sample carries other DNA sequences with the same CDR3. The CDR3 region has the DNA TGTGCCAGCAGTTCAGGTGGAGAGACCCAGTACTTC. As protein: CASSSGGETQYF. The rearrangement links TRBV27 to TRBJ2-5; no firm D call. V gave up 4 bases and J gave up 4 bases, with 7 bases separating them. The CDR3 consists of 12 residues. Germline V gene data show CDR1 as MNHEY and CDR2 as SMNVEV (reference sequence).

This chain connects TRBV9 to TRBJ2-1; D is perhaps TRBD1 (5 bases). Germline V CDR1 and CDR2: SGDLS, YYNGEE. With 7 bases removed from V and 4 bases from J, the gap between germline ends came to 15 bases. The CDR3 sequence is 14 residues long. The chain's CDR3 is CASSDQTGYNEQFF. The CDR3 DNA is TGTGCCAGCTCGGACCAAACAGGATACAATGAGCAGTTCTTC.

This CDR3 reads CASSDRGYGYTF. CDR3 DNA: TGTGCCAGCAGCGACAGGGGTTATGGCTACACCTTC. The chain uses TRBV28 and TRBJ1-2; 8 bases line up with TRBD1. Per the germline V gene, CDR1 is MDHEN and CDR2 is SYDVKM. The length of the CDR3 is 12 residues. With 6 bases clipped from V and 5 bases from J, the junction kept 2 bases outside the gene matches.

The chain combines TRBV5-6 with TRBJ1-1, with TRBD1 as a possible D gene (5 bases). The CDR3 has 12 residues. Germline V CDR1 and CDR2: SGHDT, YYEEEE. The germline V and J ends were trimmed by 3 bases and 11 bases, with 14 bases remaining between them. The CDR3 sequence: CASSSFGTGAFF. The DNA of the CDR3 is TGTGCCAGCAGCTCCTTCGGGACTGGGGCTTTCTTT. Supplemented by reference TRBV5-6 and TRBJ1-1, the full variable domain reads DAGVTQSPTHLIKTRGQQVTLRCSPKSGHDTVSWYQQALGQGPQFIFQYYEEEERQRGNFPDRFSGHQFPNYSSELNVNALLLGDSALYLCASSSFGTGAFFGQGTRLTVV.

The rearrangement uses TRBV14 and TRBJ2-5; 13 bases are a match to TRBD2. The CDR3 runs to 16 residues. V trimming: 5 bases; J trimming: 5 bases; junction bases outside the gene matches: 8. CDR1 and CDR2 from the germline V gene are SGHDN and FVKESK. The CDR3 DNA reads as TGTGCCAGCAGCATGCGACTAGCGGGAGGAGGGGAGACCCAGTACTTC. This translates into CASSMRLAGGGETQYF.

The J gene is TRBJ2-6, the V gene TRBV7-9; perhaps D is TRBD1 or TRBD2 (5 bases each). The CDR3 totals 16 residues. The germline V and J ends were trimmed by 6 bases and 3 bases, with 15 bases remaining between them. Germline V gives CDR1 SEHNR, CDR2 FQNEAQ (reference sequence). CDR3 sequence (DNA): TGTGCCAGCAGGCCGGGGCAGGTGGGTGGGGCCAACGTCCTGACTTTC. This sequence encodes CASRPGQVGGANVLTF. Full variable domain (missing parts from reference TRBV7-9 and TRBJ2-6): DTGVSQNPRHKITKRGQNVTFRCDPISEHNRLYWYRQTLGQGPEFLTYFQNEAQLEKSRLLSDRFSAERPKGSFSTLEIQRTEQGDSAMYLCASRPGQVGGANVLTFGAGSRLTVL.

To note about this clone: The sample has other DNA sequences that encode this CDR3 too. The J gene is TRBJ2-7, the V gene TRBV11-2; D ambiguous. CDR3 length equals 13 residues. Looked up from germline, CDR1 is SGHAT and CDR2 is FQNNGV. V shed 5 bases and J shed 0 bases, with 8 bases lying between them. The chain's CDR3 is CASSPEDSYEQYF. The DNA for the CDR3 is TGTGCCAGCAGCCCCGAGGACTCCTACGAGCAGTACTTC.

In regard to this clone: This sample includes further DNA sequences coding for the same CDR3. V is TRBV6-5 and J is TRBJ2-3, with 7 bases matching TRBD2. Germline CDR1 is MNHEY and CDR2 is SVGAGI. With 1 base clipped from V and 3 bases from J, the junction kept 1 base outside the gene matches. The CDR3 runs 14 residues. The CDR3 sequence: CASSYLRETDTQYF. CDR3 coding DNA: TGTGCCAGCAGTTACTTGCGGGAGACAGATACGCAGTATTTT.

The chain is built from TRBV27 and TRBJ2-4; D is possibly TRBD2 (7 bases). This CDR3 has 13 amino acids. V was trimmed by 5 bases and J by 9 bases, leaving 14 bases between them. The V gene's germline CDR1 is MNHEY and CDR2 SMNVEV (reference sequence). The CDR3 is CASSPGGGVIQYF. The CDR3 DNA is TGTGCCAGCAGTCCGGGGGGCGGGGTCATTCAGTACTTC.

The V and J genes are TRBV19 and TRBJ2-7; 7 positions agree with TRBD1. V was pared by 3 bases and J by 6 bases, with 8 bases of the junction left unmatched. This CDR3 has 14 amino acids. Germline CDR1 is LNHDA and CDR2 is SQIVND (reference sequence). The CDR3 region has the DNA TGTGCCAGTAGTATTGAACAGGGGATGTCCGAGCAGTACTTC. Amino acid sequence: CASSIEQGMSEQYF.

Note on this clone: The same CDR3 is also encoded by other DNA sequences in this sample. CDR3 bases: TGTGCCAGCAGGGTAGCGGGAGGGACCTACGAGCAGTACTTC. Translating it yields CASRVAGGTYEQYF. The J gene is TRBJ2-7, the V gene TRBV27; 11 bases line up with TRBD2. The CDR3 sequence is 14 residues long. CDR1 is MNHEY and CDR2 is SMNVEV in the germline V gene (reference sequence). V was clipped by 6 bases and J by 2 bases; unmatched bases: 3.

V usage is TRBV5-7 and J usage is TRBJ2-7; D call uncertain. TRBV5-7 belongs to the ORF category, with a function that is uncertain. CDR3 length equals 10 residues. V lost 3 bases, J lost 4 bases, and 2 bases lay in between. CDR3 bases: TGTGCCAGCAGCTCTTACGAGCAGTACTTC. It translates to CASSSYEQYF.

CDR3 DNA sequence: TGTGCCAGCAGTTACTCCTCGTGGGACGGCTACACCTTC. This encodes CASSYSSWDGYTF. The rearrangement uses TRBV6-5 and TRBJ1-2; tentatively, D is TRBD1 (5 bases). The V end lost 0 bases, the J end lost 8 bases, and 10 bases lay between the germline ends. CDR1 MNHEY and CDR2 SVGAGI come from the germline V gene. This CDR3 is 13 amino acids long.

This clone was detected only once. The V gene is TRBV5-6, the J gene TRBJ2-7; D is possibly TRBD2 (6 bases). Germline-derived CDR1 and CDR2 are SGHDT and YYEEEE. This CDR3 is built from 15 residues. V dropped 4 bases and J dropped 3 bases, with 17 bases sitting between them. CDR3 region: CASSRRDWRNYEQYF. CDR3 in DNA: TGTGCCAGCAGCCGGAGGGACTGGAGGAACTACGAGCAGTACTTC. The complete variable domain, with remaining parts taken from reference TRBV5-6 and TRBJ2-7, reads DAGVTQSPTHLIKTRGQQVTLRCSPKSGHDTVSWYQQALGQGPQFIFQYYEEEERQRGNFPDRFSGHQFPNYSSELNVNALLLGDSALYLCASSRRDWRNYEQYFGPGTRLTVT.

The genes are TRBV28 and TRBJ2-7, with 9 nucleotides matching TRBD1. CDR1 is MDHEN and CDR2 is SYDVKM in the germline V gene. The CDR3 contains 14 residues. Trimming removed 7 bases from V and 2 bases from J; junction bases left unmatched: 6. The CDR3 reads CASTSWDRAYEQYF. As DNA, the CDR3 is TGTGCCAGCACCTCCTGGGACAGGGCCTACGAGCAGTACTTC.

The V gene is TRBV18, the J gene TRBJ2-7; D may be TRBD1 (5 bases). Germline V CDR1 and CDR2: KGHSH, LQKENI. The CDR3 length is 17 residues. Trimming cost V 1 base and J 0 bases, with 16 bases left between them. The CDR3: CASSPQSSGPGSYEQYF. The CDR3 nucleotides are TGTGCCAGCTCACCACAATCATCAGGGCCCGGCTCCTACGAGCAGTACTTC.

The gene calls are TRBV13 and TRBJ1-3, with D possibly being TRBD1 (5 bases). The CDR3 spans 13 residues. Germline V CDR1 and CDR2: PRHDT, FYEKMQ (reference sequence). V lost 5 bases, J lost 2 bases, and 7 bases lay in between. CDR3 amino acids: CASSPGPGNTIYF. CDR3 sequence (DNA): TGTGCCAGCAGCCCGGGACCTGGAAACACCATATATTTT.

This chain links TRBV10-3 with TRBJ2-3; D tentatively reads TRBD1 or TRBD2 (6 bases each). Germline V gene sequence: CDR1 ENHRY, CDR2 SYGVKD. Trimming stripped 0 bases from V and 6 bases from J, with 10 bases between. This CDR3 contains 14 residues. CDR3: CAISESGGGDTQYF. CDR3 coding DNA: TGTGCCATCAGTGAGTCGGGGGGCGGGGATACGCAGTATTTT.

Turning to this clone: The sample holds other DNA sequences that translate to the same CDR3. This chain links TRBV7-9 with TRBJ2-1; TRBD2 aligns across 11 bases. The trim removed 5 bases at V and 4 bases at J, leaving 4 bases unmatched. This CDR3 has 15 amino acids. Germline V gene sequence: CDR1 SEHNR, CDR2 FQNEAQ (reference sequence). The CDR3 protein is CASSPGTSGYNEQFF. In nucleotides, the CDR3 is TGTGCCAGCAGCCCCGGGACTAGCGGATACAATGAGCAGTTCTTC.